This T cell receptor beta chain was identified during a study of T cell repertoires in cytomegalovirus infection. Study overall: From public TCR beta signatures came an indication of both CMV infection and matching HLA type.

Trimming took off 5 bases at V and 9 bases at J, with 16 bases between the two ends. CDR1 is SGHTA and CDR2 is FQGNSA in the germline V gene. The CDR3 is made up of 14 amino acids. This clonotype was counted at least ten times. Antigen: not known. Findings of the study overall: Of the TCR beta families, the public ones yielded a cumulative frequency that identified carriers of CMV plus the relevant HLA.

MiXCR, applied by TCRdb to the reads, yields one record per CDR3 protein. The profile shows 510,000 or so distinct CDR3 sequences, more than 20% of them singletons. The chain uses TRBV7-2 and TRBJ2-2, with D possibly TRBD2 on 6 matching bases. This TCR was sampled from a human donor in good health (CMV status not recorded). Some clones in this sample may be carry-over from other donors' samples. The source material was PBMCs. This CDR3 is CASSPNGGGRELFF. In DNA form, the CDR3 reads TGTGCCAGCAGCCCCAACGGCGGCGGGAGGGAGCTGTTTTTT.